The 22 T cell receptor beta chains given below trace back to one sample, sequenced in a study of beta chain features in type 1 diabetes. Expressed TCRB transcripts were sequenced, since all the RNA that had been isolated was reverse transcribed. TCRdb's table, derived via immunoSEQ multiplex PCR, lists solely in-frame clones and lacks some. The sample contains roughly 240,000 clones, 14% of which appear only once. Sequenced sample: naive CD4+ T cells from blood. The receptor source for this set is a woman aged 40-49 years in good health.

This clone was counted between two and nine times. In DNA form, the CDR3 reads TGTGCCAGCAGCTCCGAAGGGGTCTCTGGAAACACCATATATTTT. This sequence encodes CASSSEGVSGNTIYF. The rearrangement uses TRBV7-8 and TRBJ1-3, with D perhaps matching TRBD1 (5 bases). The CDR3 length is 15 residues. Germline CDR1 is SGHVS and CDR2 is FQNEAQ. Between the trimmed V and J ends, which lost 4 bases and 0 bases, there was a span of 10 bases.

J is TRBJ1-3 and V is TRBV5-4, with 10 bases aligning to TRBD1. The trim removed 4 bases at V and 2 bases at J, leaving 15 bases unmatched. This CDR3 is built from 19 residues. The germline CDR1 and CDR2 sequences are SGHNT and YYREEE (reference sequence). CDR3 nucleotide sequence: TGTGCCAGCAGCCCGGAGGGACAGGGGCCGTCGGGGACTGGAAACACCATATATTTT. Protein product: CASSPEGQGPSGTGNTIYF.

In nucleotides, the CDR3 is TGTGCCAGCAGCCAACACAGAGACCTCTACGAGCAGTACTTC. This translates into CASSQHRDLYEQYF. The chain carries TRBV7-9 and TRBJ2-7; no clear D gene. The CDR3 has 14 amino acids. Germline assignment: CDR1 SEHNR and CDR2 FQNEAQ (reference sequence). Trimming shortened V by 5 bases and J by 3 bases, and 14 bases separated the two germline ends.

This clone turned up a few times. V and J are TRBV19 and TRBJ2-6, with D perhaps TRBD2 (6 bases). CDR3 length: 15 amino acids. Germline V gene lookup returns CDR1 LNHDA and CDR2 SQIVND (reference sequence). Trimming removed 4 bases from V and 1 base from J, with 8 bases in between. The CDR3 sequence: CASSRDLSGANVLTF. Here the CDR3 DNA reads TGTGCCAGTAGTAGGGACTTGTCTGGGGCCAACGTCCTGACTTTC. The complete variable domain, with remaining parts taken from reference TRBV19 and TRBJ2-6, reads DGGITQSPKYLFRKEGQNVTLSCEQNLNHDAMYWYRQDPGQGLRLIYYSQIVNDFQKGDIAEGYSVSREKKESFPLTVTSAQKNPTAFYLCASSRDLSGANVLTFGAGSRLTVL.

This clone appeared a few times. The CDR3 region is CASSYGTYGYTF. Here the CDR3 DNA reads TGTGCCAGCAGTTACGGCACCTATGGCTACACCTTC. This chain joins TRBV6-5 and TRBJ1-2; D not resolved. The germline V gene encodes CDR1 MNHEY and CDR2 SVGAGI. The CDR3 is 12 amino acids. V was trimmed by 2 bases and J by 4 bases, leaving 5 bases between them.

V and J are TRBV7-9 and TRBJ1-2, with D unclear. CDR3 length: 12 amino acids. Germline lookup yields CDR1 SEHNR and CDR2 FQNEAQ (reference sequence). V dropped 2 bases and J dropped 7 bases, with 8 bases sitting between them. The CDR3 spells CASSLSSGGYTF. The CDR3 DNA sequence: TGTGCCAGCAGCTTATCCTCCGGTGGCTACACCTTC.

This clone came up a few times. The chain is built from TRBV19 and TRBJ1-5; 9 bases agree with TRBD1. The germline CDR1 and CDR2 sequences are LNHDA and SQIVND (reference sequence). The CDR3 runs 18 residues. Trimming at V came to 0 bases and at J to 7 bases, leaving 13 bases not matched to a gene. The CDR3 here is CASSIERQGVSSGQPQHF. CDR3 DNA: TGTGCCAGTAGTATAGAGAGACAGGGGGTAAGCTCCGGCCAGCCCCAGCATTTT.

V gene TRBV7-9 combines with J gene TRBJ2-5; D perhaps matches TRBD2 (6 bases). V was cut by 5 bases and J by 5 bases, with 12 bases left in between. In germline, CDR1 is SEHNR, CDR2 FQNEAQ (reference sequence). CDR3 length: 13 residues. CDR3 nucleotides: TGTGCCAGCAGCCGGGGGACTTCGGAGACCCAGTACTTC. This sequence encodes CASSRGTSETQYF.

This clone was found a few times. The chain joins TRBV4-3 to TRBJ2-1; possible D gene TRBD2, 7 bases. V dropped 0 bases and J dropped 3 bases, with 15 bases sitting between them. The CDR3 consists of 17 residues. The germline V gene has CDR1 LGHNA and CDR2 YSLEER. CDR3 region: CASSQDRSGGDYNEQFF. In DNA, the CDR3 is TGCGCCAGCAGCCAAGATAGGTCGGGGGGCGACTACAATGAGCAGTTCTTC.

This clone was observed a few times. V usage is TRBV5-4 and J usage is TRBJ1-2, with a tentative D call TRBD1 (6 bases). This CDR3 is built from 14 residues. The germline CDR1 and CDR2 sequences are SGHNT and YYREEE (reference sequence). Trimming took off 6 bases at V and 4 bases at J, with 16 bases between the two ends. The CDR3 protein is CASTHPGAPYGYTF. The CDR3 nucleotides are TGTGCCAGCACCCACCCAGGGGCTCCCTATGGCTACACCTTC.

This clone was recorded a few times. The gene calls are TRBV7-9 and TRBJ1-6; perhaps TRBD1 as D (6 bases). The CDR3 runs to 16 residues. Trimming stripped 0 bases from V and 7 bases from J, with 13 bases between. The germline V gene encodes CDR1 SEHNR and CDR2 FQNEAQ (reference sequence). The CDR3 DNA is TGTGCCAGCAGCTTAGCGCTGGCAGGGGCGAATTCACCCCTCCACTTT. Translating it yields CASSLALAGANSPLHF.

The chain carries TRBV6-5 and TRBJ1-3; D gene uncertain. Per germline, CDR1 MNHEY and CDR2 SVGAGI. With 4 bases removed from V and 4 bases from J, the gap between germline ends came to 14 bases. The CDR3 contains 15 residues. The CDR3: CASSSRRVVGNTIYF. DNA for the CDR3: TGTGCCAGCAGTTCGAGACGGGTCGTGGGAAACACCATATATTTT.

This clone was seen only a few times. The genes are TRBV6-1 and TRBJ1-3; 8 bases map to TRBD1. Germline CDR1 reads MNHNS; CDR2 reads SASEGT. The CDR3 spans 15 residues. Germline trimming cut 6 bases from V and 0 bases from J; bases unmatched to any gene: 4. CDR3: CASSPGQVSGNTIYF. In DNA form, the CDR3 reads TGTGCCAGCAGCCCGGGACAGGTCTCTGGAAACACCATATATTTT.

CDR3 in DNA: TGTGCCAGCAGCCCGGGACAGAGAAACACCGGGGAGCTGTTTTTT. Residues: CASSPGQRNTGELFF. The chain uses TRBV7-2 and TRBJ2-2; 7 nucleotides match TRBD1. With 5 bases clipped from V and 2 bases from J, the junction kept 5 bases outside the gene matches. CDR1 and CDR2 (germline): SGHTA, FQGNSA. The CDR3 is made up of 15 amino acids.

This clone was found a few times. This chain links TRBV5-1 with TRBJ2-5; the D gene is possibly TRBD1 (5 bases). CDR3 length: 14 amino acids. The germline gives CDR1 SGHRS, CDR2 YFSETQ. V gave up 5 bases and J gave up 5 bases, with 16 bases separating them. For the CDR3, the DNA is TGCGCCAGCAGTTCTAGGCCAGGGCAGGAGACCCAGTACTTC. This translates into CASSSRPGQETQYF. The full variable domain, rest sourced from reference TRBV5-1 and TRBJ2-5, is KAGVTQTPRYLIKTRGQQVTLSCSPISGHRSVSWYQQTPGQGLQFLFEYFSETQRNKGNFPGRFSGRQFSNSRSEMNVSTLELGDSALYLCASSSRPGQETQYFGPGTRLLVL.

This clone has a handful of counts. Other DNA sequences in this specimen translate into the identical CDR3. The CDR3 here is CASSSGTNNEQFF. The CDR3 DNA reads TGCGCCAGCAGCTCTGGGACTAACAATGAGCAGTTCTTC. The chain has TRBV5-1 and TRBJ2-1, with 7 nucleotides matching TRBD2. The trim removed 3 bases at V and 5 bases at J, leaving 2 bases unmatched. Germline V CDR1 and CDR2: SGHRS, YFSETQ. The CDR3 sequence is 13 residues long.

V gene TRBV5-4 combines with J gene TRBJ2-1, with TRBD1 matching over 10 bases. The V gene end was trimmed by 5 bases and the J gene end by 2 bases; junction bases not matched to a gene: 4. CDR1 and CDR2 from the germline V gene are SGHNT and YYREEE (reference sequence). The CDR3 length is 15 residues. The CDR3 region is CASRPGQGPYNEQFF. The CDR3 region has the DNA TGTGCCAGCAGACCGGGACAGGGGCCCTACAATGAGCAGTTCTTC.

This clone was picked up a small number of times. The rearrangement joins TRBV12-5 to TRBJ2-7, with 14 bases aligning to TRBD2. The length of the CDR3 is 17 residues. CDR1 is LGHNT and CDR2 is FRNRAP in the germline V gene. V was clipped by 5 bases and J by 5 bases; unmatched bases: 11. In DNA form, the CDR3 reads TGTGCTAGTGGTCCCCTGACTAGCGGGGGGGTGGGCGACGAGCAGTACTTC. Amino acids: CASGPLTSGGVGDEQYF.

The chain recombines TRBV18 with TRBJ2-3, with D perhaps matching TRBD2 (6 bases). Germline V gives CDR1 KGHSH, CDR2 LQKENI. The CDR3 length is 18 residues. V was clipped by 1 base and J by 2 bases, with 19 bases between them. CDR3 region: CASSPRGTPQIVTDTQYF. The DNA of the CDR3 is TGTGCCAGCTCACCACGTGGGACTCCTCAGATAGTCACAGATACGCAGTATTTT.

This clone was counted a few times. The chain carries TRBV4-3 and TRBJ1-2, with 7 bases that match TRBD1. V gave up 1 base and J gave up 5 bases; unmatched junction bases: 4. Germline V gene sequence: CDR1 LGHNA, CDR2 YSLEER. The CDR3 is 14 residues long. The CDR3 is CASSQGTGYYGYTF. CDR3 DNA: TGCGCCAGCAGCCAAGGGACAGGCTATTATGGCTACACCTTC.

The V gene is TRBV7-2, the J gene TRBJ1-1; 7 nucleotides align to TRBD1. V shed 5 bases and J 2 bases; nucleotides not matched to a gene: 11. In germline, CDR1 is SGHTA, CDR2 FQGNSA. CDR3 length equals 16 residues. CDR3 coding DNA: TGTGCCAGCAGCCCAGCAGGGGGTTGGGTAAACACTGAAGCTTTCTTT. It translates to CASSPAGGWVNTEAFF. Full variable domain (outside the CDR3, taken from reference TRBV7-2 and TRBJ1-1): GAGVSQSPSNKVTEKGKDVELRCDPISGHTALYWYRQSLGQGLEFLIYFQGNSAPDKSGLPSDRFSAERTGGSVSTLTIQRTQQEDSAVYLCASSPAGGWVNTEAFFGQGTRLTVV.

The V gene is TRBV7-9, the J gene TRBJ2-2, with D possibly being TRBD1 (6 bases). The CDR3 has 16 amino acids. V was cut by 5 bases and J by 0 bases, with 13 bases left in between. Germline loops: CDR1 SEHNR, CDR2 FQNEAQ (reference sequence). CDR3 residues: CASSPPGTTNTGELFF. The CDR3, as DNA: TGTGCCAGCAGCCCACCCGGGACAACGAACACCGGGGAGCTGTTTTTT.